One sample yielded the 15 T cell receptor beta chains listed below, sequenced in a study of blood T cell repertoires in COVID-19 (dated by TCRdb to the early 2020s). The library came from the immunoSEQ multiplex PCR assay. Drawn from immuneACCESS, this table holds only the in-frame rearrangements with V and J called that TCRdb kept. Clones are partly lost; checked studies trace under half to an unresolved V gene and leave the rest unexplained. The sample table lists about 400,000 clones, 85% to 90% of them with a count of one. About 4.3% of the sample rests with the top ten. The sample was peripheral blood. The receptor source for this set is a woman aged 30 to 39 with acute or convalescent COVID-19.

The V and J genes are TRBV28 and TRBJ2-7, with D possibly being TRBD1 (5 bases). With 9 bases removed from V and 0 bases from J, the gap between germline ends came to 9 bases. Germline lookup yields CDR1 MDHEN and CDR2 SYDVKM. This CDR3 has 12 residues. The CDR3 here is CARKTGSYEQYF. The CDR3 DNA sequence: TGTGCCAGGAAAACAGGCTCCTACGAGCAGTACTTC.

This clone was recorded once. The CDR3: CASQTQPDGPQHF. The CDR3 DNA follows: TGTGCCAGCCAGACACAACCTGACGGGCCCCAGCATTTT. The gene calls are TRBV12-3 or TRBV12-4 and TRBJ1-5, with D unclear. The CDR3 length is 13 residues. Deletions cut 8 bases from V and 9 bases from J, with 17 bases between.

V gene TRBV3-1 (or the pseudogene TRBV3-2) combines with J gene TRBJ1-6, with D possibly being TRBD1 (6 bases). Trimming cost V 5 bases and J 9 bases, with 8 bases left between them. This CDR3 is built from 12 residues. Germline assignment: CDR1 LGHDT and CDR2 YNNKEL (reference sequence). The CDR3: CASSTGFSPLHF. The CDR3 DNA reads TGTGCCAGCAGCACAGGGTTTTCACCCCTCCACTTT.

This rearrangement joins TRBV18 to TRBJ2-5; possible D gene TRBD2, 6 bases. The CDR3 contains 15 residues. V was trimmed by 3 bases and J by 3 bases, leaving 14 bases between them. CDR1 is KGHSH, CDR2 LQKENI, per germline. CDR3 sequence: CASSPIQGGKETQYF. The CDR3 DNA sequence: TGTGCCAGCTCACCTATCCAGGGAGGTAAAGAGACCCAGTACTTC.

The rearrangement joins TRBV3-1 (or the pseudogene TRBV3-2) to TRBJ2-5, with 9 bases that match TRBD2. V was pared by 4 bases and J by 2 bases, with 5 bases of the junction left unmatched. Germline V CDR1 and CDR2: LGHDT, YNNKEL (reference sequence). This CDR3 has 15 amino acids. The CDR3 DNA sequence: TGTGCCAGCAGCCTTGGCGGGGGGGCACAAGAGACCCAGTACTTC. Translated, it gives CASSLGGGAQETQYF.

V is TRBV9 and J is TRBJ2-3; weak D call: TRBD2 (6 bases). Germline CDR1 SGDLS, CDR2 YYNGEE. V was pared by 0 bases and J by 5 bases, with 16 bases between. This CDR3 has 16 amino acids. Here the CDR3 reads CASSVASGVAGDTQYF. The CDR3 nucleotides are TGTGCCAGCAGCGTAGCTTCGGGGGTTGCTGGAGATACGCAGTATTTT.

CDR3 amino acids: CASCSGVTYEQYF. The CDR3 DNA reads TGTGCCAGCTGCTCGGGGGTTACCTACGAGCAGTACTTC. This chain joins TRBV2 and TRBJ2-7; a weak D match, TRBD2 (6 bases). Trimming removed 8 bases at V and 2 bases at J, with 13 bases between. The CDR3 is 13 amino acids. Germline values: CDR1 SNHLY, CDR2 FYNNEI.

This clone appeared a few times. The chain combines TRBV4-1 with TRBJ1-5; TRBD1 matches at 10 bases. V trimming: 4 bases; J trimming: 2 bases; junction bases outside the gene matches: 5. CDR1 is MGHRA and CDR2 is YSYEKL in the germline V gene. The CDR3 covers 16 residues. CDR3 nucleotide sequence: TGCGCCAGCAGCCGGGGGACAGGGGACGGCAATCAGCCCCAGCATTTT. Its protein is CASSRGTGDGNQPQHF.

This chain uses TRBV6-5 with TRBJ1-1, with D perhaps TRBD1 (5 bases). Trimming removed 6 bases from V and 4 bases from J, with 12 bases in between. This CDR3 has 13 amino acids. Per germline, CDR1 MNHEY and CDR2 SVGAGI. The CDR3 is CASRKTTVTEAFF. DNA of the CDR3: TGTGCCAGCAGGAAAACGACAGTCACTGAAGCTTTCTTT.

The chain links TRBV20-1 to TRBJ2-3, with D perhaps matching TRBD2 (5 bases). CDR1 is DFQATT, CDR2 SNEGSKA, per germline (reference sequence). V gave up 3 bases and J gave up 4 bases, with 5 bases separating them. The CDR3 is 11 residues long. CDR3 sequence reads: CSASGADTQYF. The DNA for the CDR3 is TGCAGTGCTAGCGGGGCAGATACGCAGTATTTT.

This chain uses TRBV14 with TRBJ2-3; 8 bases align to TRBD2. The CDR3 consists of 15 residues. V trimming: 0 bases; J trimming: 6 bases; junction bases outside the gene matches: 5. Germline V gene lookup returns CDR1 SGHDN and CDR2 FVKESK. This CDR3 is CASSQEVTGGDTQYF. As DNA, the CDR3 is TGTGCCAGCAGCCAAGAGGTTACGGGGGGGGATACGCAGTATTTT.

The V gene is TRBV4-1, the J gene TRBJ1-5, with 9 positions matching TRBD1. The V gene's germline CDR1 is MGHRA and CDR2 YSYEKL. J gave up 6 bases and V 3 bases, and 18 bases lay outside the gene matches. The CDR3 spans 19 residues. The CDR3 is CASSHPPGQGSIGGQPQHF. CDR3 DNA: TGCGCCAGCAGCCATCCCCCGGGACAGGGATCGATCGGTGGTCAGCCCCAGCATTTT.

This sequence joins TRBV5-6 and TRBJ1-2, with D tentatively TRBD1 (5 bases). Germline V gene lookup returns CDR1 SGHDT and CDR2 YYEEEE. The V end was cut by 1 base, the J end by 3 bases, with 10 bases between. CDR3 size: 14 residues. CDR3 DNA sequence: TGTGCCAGCAGCTTGCAGGACACAGACTATGGCTACACCTTC. Its translation is CASSLQDTDYGYTF. Looking up the rest from reference TRBV5-6 and TRBJ1-2 gives the full variable domain: DAGVTQSPTHLIKTRGQQVTLRCSPKSGHDTVSWYQQALGQGPQFIFQYYEEEERQRGNFPDRFSGHQFPNYSSELNVNALLLGDSALYLCASSLQDTDYGYTFGSGTRLTVV.

The V call is TRBV24-1, the J call TRBJ2-1, with D tentatively TRBD1 (6 bases). Trimming pared 1 base from V and 7 bases from J, leaving 10 bases between. Per germline, CDR1 KGHDR and CDR2 SFDVKD. This CDR3 is built from 14 residues. The CDR3 reads CATSDLRQGNEQFF. CDR3 coding DNA: TGTGCCACCAGTGATTTACGGCAGGGGAATGAGCAGTTCTTC.

This chain uses TRBV30 with TRBJ2-1; D perhaps matches TRBD2 (5 bases). CDR3 length equals 15 residues. Germline loops: CDR1 GTSNPN, CDR2 SVGIG (reference sequence). The V end lost 0 bases, the J end lost 0 bases, and 9 bases lay between the germline ends. The CDR3 region is CAWSVLVSSYNEQFF. The DNA of the CDR3 is TGTGCCTGGAGTGTACTAGTCAGCTCCTACAATGAGCAGTTCTTC.